The rows below give T cell receptor beta chains drawn from one sample of a study of T-cell reconstitution after alpha-beta-depleted transplantation in children. Each CDR3 protein is one row after TCRdb ran MiXCR on the PCR reads. The repertoire holds fewer than 350,000 distinct CDR3 sequences, with roughly 11% as singletons. Here the sequenced sample was peripheral blood, taken 180 days after TCRalphabeta/CD19-depleted stem cell transplant. The receptors here all came from a male patient aged 2-15 years who had a stem cell transplant for chronic granulomatous disease, so the T cells may come from the graft donor. CDR3s include the opening cysteine and the closing phenylalanine or tryptophan. D genes are given only for firm matches. Clone size is stated in some rows and not others, as once, few, many or a class when expanded.

v_call: TRBV28
clone_size: many
j_call: TRBJ2-5
cdr3_length: 16
d_call: -
cdr3_nt: TGTGCCAGCAGCCGCACTTCAGGGTGGGGGCAAGAGACCCAGTACTTC
cdr3_aa: CASSRTSGWGQETQYF

v_call: TRBV5-5
clone_size: many
j_call: TRBJ2-7
cdr3_length: 13
d_call: -
cdr3_nt: TGTGCCAGCAGCCAGGTCGGGGTGTACGAGCAGTACTTC
cdr3_aa: CASSQVGVYEQYF

v_call: TRBV3-1
clone_size: many
j_call: TRBJ2-1
cdr3_length: 17
d_call: TRBD2
cdr3_nt: TGTGCCAGCAGCCAAGGGCTAGCGGGAGGATCCTACAATGAGCAGTTCTTC
cdr3_aa: CASSQGLAGGSYNEQFF

v_call: TRBV20-1
clone_size: many
j_call: TRBJ1-5
cdr3_length: 15
d_call: -
cdr3_nt: TGCAGTGCTAGAGAGACGGCGTATAGCAATCAGCCCCAGCATTTT
cdr3_aa: CSARETAYSNQPQHF

v_call: TRBV6-1
clone_size: many
j_call: TRBJ1-2
cdr3_length: 14
d_call: TRBD1
cdr3_nt: TGTGCCAGCAGTGAAGCGGGGACAGTTTATGGCTACACCTTC
cdr3_aa: CASSEAGTVYGYTF

v_call: TRBV5-1
clone_size: -
j_call: TRBJ2-2
cdr3_length: 17
d_call: -
cdr3_nt: TGCGCCAGCAGCTTGGTCTCGGGTGCTGGGTTTCCCGGGGAGCTGTTTTTT
cdr3_aa: CASSLVSGAGFPGELFF

v_call: TRBV20-1
clone_size: many
j_call: TRBJ2-5
cdr3_length: 12
d_call: -
cdr3_nt: TGCAGTGCCAGGGGGGGCAGTAAGGCCCAGTACTTC
cdr3_aa: CSARGGSKAQYF

v_call: TRBV4-1
clone_size: many
j_call: TRBJ2-7
cdr3_length: 14
d_call: -
cdr3_nt: TGCGCCAGCAGCCAAGAGGCGCTACCCTACGAGCAGTACTTC
cdr3_aa: CASSQEALPYEQYF

v_call: TRBV7-3
clone_size: many
j_call: TRBJ2-6
cdr3_length: 16
d_call: -
cdr3_nt: TGTGCCAGCAGCCCTGTGTGGAGCTCTGGGGCCAACGTCCTGACTTTC
cdr3_aa: CASSPVWSSGANVLTF

v_call: TRBV11-1
clone_size: many
j_call: TRBJ2-2
cdr3_length: 19
d_call: TRBD2
cdr3_nt: TGTGCCAGCAGCCCCGGGCTTCGAGTCCGGGGGGGCCGGATCGGGGAGCTGTTTTTT
cdr3_aa: CASSPGLRVRGGRIGELFF

v_call: TRBV12-3/TRBV12-4
clone_size: many
j_call: TRBJ1-6
cdr3_length: 14
d_call: TRBD1
cdr3_nt: TGTGCCAGCAGCCGAGGGACAGGGGAATCACCCCTCCACTTT
cdr3_aa: CASSRGTGESPLHF

v_call: TRBV20-1
clone_size: many
j_call: TRBJ2-1
cdr3_length: 15
d_call: -
cdr3_nt: TGCAGTGCTAGAGATCCCAGCCTCACCTACAATGAGCAGTTCTTC
cdr3_aa: CSARDPSLTYNEQFF

v_call: TRBV20-1
clone_size: many
j_call: TRBJ2-2
cdr3_length: 14
d_call: TRBD1
cdr3_nt: TGCAGTGCTAGATGGGAACAGGGGGCCGGGGAGCTGTTTTTT
cdr3_aa: CSARWEQGAGELFF

v_call: TRBV4-3
clone_size: many
j_call: TRBJ2-3
cdr3_length: 15
d_call: TRBD1
cdr3_nt: TGCGCCAGCAGCCAAGGGGTCAGGGGGAAAGATACGCAGTATTTT
cdr3_aa: CASSQGVRGKDTQYF

v_call: TRBV7-2
clone_size: many
j_call: TRBJ1-1
cdr3_length: 12
d_call: TRBD1
cdr3_nt: TGTGCCAGCAGCCCCCGGGACAGACAAATTTTCTTT
cdr3_aa: CASSPRDRQIFF

v_call: TRBV2
clone_size: many
j_call: TRBJ2-7
cdr3_length: 16
d_call: TRBD2
cdr3_nt: TGTGCCAGCAGTGGAGCGCGTAGCGGGGGACCCTACGAGCAGTACTTC
cdr3_aa: CASSGARSGGPYEQYF

v_call: TRBV18
clone_size: -
j_call: TRBJ1-1
cdr3_length: 13
d_call: -
cdr3_nt: TGTGCCAGCTCACCCTTGTCCGGCGCTGAAGCTTTCTTT
cdr3_aa: CASSPLSGAEAFF

v_call: TRBV9
clone_size: once
j_call: TRBJ2-6
cdr3_length: 16
d_call: -
cdr3_nt: TGTGTCAGCAGCGGGAAGCAGGGGTCTGGGGCCAACGTCCTGACTTTC
cdr3_aa: CVSSGKQGSGANVLTF

v_call: TRBV4-1
clone_size: -
j_call: TRBJ1-1
cdr3_length: 15
d_call: TRBD1
cdr3_nt: TGCGCCAGCAGCTCACTCGGACAGGGGCACACTGAAGCTTTCTTT
cdr3_aa: CASSSLGQGHTEAFF

v_call: TRBV20-1
clone_size: many
j_call: TRBJ2-7
cdr3_length: 11
d_call: -
cdr3_nt: TGCAGTGCTGGTGGGGCCTACGAGCAGTACTTC
cdr3_aa: CSAGGAYEQYF

v_call: TRBV15
clone_size: many
j_call: TRBJ1-5
cdr3_length: 17
d_call: TRBD1
cdr3_nt: TGTGCCACCAGCAGAGAAGGAAGGGGGCTTATCAATCAGCCCCAGCATTTT
cdr3_aa: CATSREGRGLINQPQHF

v_call: TRBV29-1
clone_size: many
j_call: TRBJ1-4
cdr3_length: 13
d_call: TRBD1
cdr3_nt: TGCAGCGTCGGACAGGGGGCATCGGAAAAACTGTTTTTT
cdr3_aa: CSVGQGASEKLFF

v_call: TRBV4-3
clone_size: many
j_call: TRBJ2-2
cdr3_length: 17
d_call: TRBD2
cdr3_nt: TGCGCCAGCAGCCAAGTAGGAGCGGGGACCACTGGCGGGGAGCTGTTTTTT
cdr3_aa: CASSQVGAGTTGGELFF

v_call: TRBV20-1
clone_size: many
j_call: TRBJ1-4
cdr3_length: 13
d_call: -
cdr3_nt: TGCAGTGCCAGCGGGACACCGAATGAAAAACTGTTTTTT
cdr3_aa: CSASGTPNEKLFF

v_call: TRBV12-3/TRBV12-4
clone_size: few
j_call: TRBJ1-1
cdr3_length: 15
d_call: -
cdr3_nt: TGTGCCAGCAGTTTAATAGGGGGGCGTGGGACTGAAGCTTTCTTT
cdr3_aa: CASSLIGGRGTEAFF

v_call: TRBV7-2
clone_size: many
j_call: TRBJ2-5
cdr3_length: 17
d_call: TRBD1
cdr3_nt: TGTGCCAGCAGCTTAAAGGGACAGGGGGCGAGGTCCGAGACCCAGTACTTC
cdr3_aa: CASSLKGQGARSETQYF

v_call: TRBV7-8
clone_size: many
j_call: TRBJ2-1
cdr3_length: 16
d_call: TRBD1
cdr3_nt: TGTGCCAGCAGCTCGACAGGGTTGGGGCTCTACGATGAGCAGTTCTTC
cdr3_aa: CASSSTGLGLYDEQFF

v_call: TRBV4-3
clone_size: many
j_call: TRBJ1-1
cdr3_length: 15
d_call: TRBD1
cdr3_nt: TGCGCCAGCAGCCACCCTCGGACAGGGAACACTGAAGCTTTCTTT
cdr3_aa: CASSHPRTGNTEAFF

v_call: TRBV25-1
clone_size: many
j_call: TRBJ1-3
cdr3_length: 15
d_call: -
cdr3_nt: TGTGCCAGCAGTCCTCCGGACAGAACTGGAAACACCATATATTTT
cdr3_aa: CASSPPDRTGNTIYF

v_call: TRBV20-1
clone_size: -
j_call: TRBJ2-1
cdr3_length: 13
d_call: -
cdr3_nt: TGCAGTGCGCCCGACAGGAACTACAATGAGCAGTTCTTC
cdr3_aa: CSAPDRNYNEQFF

v_call: TRBV24-1
clone_size: many
j_call: TRBJ2-7
cdr3_length: 14
d_call: -
cdr3_nt: TGTGCCACCAGTGATTCAACCGTCCTATCCGAGCAGTACTTC
cdr3_aa: CATSDSTVLSEQYF

v_call: TRBV12-3/TRBV12-4
clone_size: many
j_call: TRBJ2-5
cdr3_length: 14
d_call: -
cdr3_nt: TGTGCCAGCAGTCCTATTTGGGGTGGTGAGACCCAGTACTTC
cdr3_aa: CASSPIWGGETQYF

v_call: TRBV9
clone_size: -
j_call: TRBJ1-2
cdr3_length: 15
d_call: -
cdr3_nt: TGTGCCAGCAGCTTTGGGTCAAATTCAAACTATGGCTACATCTTC
cdr3_aa: CASSFGSNSNYGYIF

v_call: TRBV5-1
clone_size: -
j_call: TRBJ2-5
cdr3_length: 15
d_call: -
cdr3_nt: TGCGCCAGCAGCTTCGGTCAGGGGCGACAAGAGACCCAGTACTTC
cdr3_aa: CASSFGQGRQETQYF

v_call: TRBV12-3/TRBV12-4
clone_size: many
j_call: TRBJ2-3
cdr3_length: 12
d_call: TRBD2
cdr3_nt: TGCAAGACTAGCGGGAGGCCTGATACGCAGTATTTT
cdr3_aa: CKTSGRPDTQYF

v_call: TRBV12-3/TRBV12-4
clone_size: many
j_call: TRBJ1-2
cdr3_length: 14
d_call: TRBD1
cdr3_nt: TGTGCCAGCAGCGGGACAGGGGTCCTCTATGGCTACACCTTC
cdr3_aa: CASSGTGVLYGYTF

v_call: TRBV5-6
clone_size: few
j_call: TRBJ2-3
cdr3_length: 18
d_call: TRBD1
cdr3_nt: TGTGCCAGCAGCCCCCGGGACAGGGTAACCTTTAGCACAGATACGCAGTATTTT
cdr3_aa: CASSPRDRVTFSTDTQYF

v_call: TRBV10-3
clone_size: -
j_call: TRBJ1-6
cdr3_length: 13
d_call: -
cdr3_nt: TGTGCCATCAGTGACGGGGTCGGGTCACCCCTCCACTTT
cdr3_aa: CAISDGVGSPLHF

v_call: TRBV11-2
clone_size: few
j_call: TRBJ2-1
cdr3_length: 18
d_call: -
cdr3_nt: TGTGCCAGCAGCAAACAGGGTGGGACGGGTAGCTCCTACAATGAGCAGTTCTTC
cdr3_aa: CASSKQGGTGSSYNEQFF

v_call: TRBV10-3
clone_size: many
j_call: TRBJ2-7
cdr3_length: 14
d_call: -
cdr3_nt: TGTGCCATCAGTGAGTTTCCTAGAGAATACGAGCAGTACTTC
cdr3_aa: CAISEFPREYEQYF